This TCR beta chain originates from a study of blood T cell repertoires in COVID-19. Study-level information: Samples representing acute and convalescent COVID-19 were sourced from the United States, Italy and Spain.

Per the original methods: Researchers report that nucleated cell counts were estimated from reference gene primer amplification. Data came from immunoSEQ multiplex PCR; TCRdb stores just in-frame clones and leaves some out. V, J and clone size are taken as reported in that table, and D and trimming were inferred from the DNA itself. The top ten clones hold about 1.9% of a sample with 220,000 or so clones, approximately 82% of them seen once. This CDR3 spans 13 amino acids. Germline assignment: CDR1 SGHRS and CDR2 YFSETQ. J lost 3 bases, V lost 2 bases, and 0 bases had no gene match. This clonotype was obtained from a woman aged 80 or over with acute or convalescent COVID-19. The sequenced material came from peripheral blood. The chain has TRBV5-1 and TRBJ1-2; 8 nucleotides line up with TRBD1. This CDR3 reads CASSLQGDYGYTF. CDR3 bases: TGCGCCAGCAGCTTACAGGGGGACTATGGCTACACCTTC.